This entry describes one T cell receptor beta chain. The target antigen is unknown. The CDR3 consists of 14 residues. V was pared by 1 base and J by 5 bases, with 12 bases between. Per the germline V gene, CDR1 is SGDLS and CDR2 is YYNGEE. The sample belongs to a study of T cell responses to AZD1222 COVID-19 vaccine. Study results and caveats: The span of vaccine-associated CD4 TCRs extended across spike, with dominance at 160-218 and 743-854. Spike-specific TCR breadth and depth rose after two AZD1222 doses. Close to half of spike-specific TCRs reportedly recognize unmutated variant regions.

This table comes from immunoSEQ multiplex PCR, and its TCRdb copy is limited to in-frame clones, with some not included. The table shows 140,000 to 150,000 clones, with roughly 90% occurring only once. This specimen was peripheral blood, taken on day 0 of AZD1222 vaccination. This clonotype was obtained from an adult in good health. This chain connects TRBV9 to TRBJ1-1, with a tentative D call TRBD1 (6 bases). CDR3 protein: CASSVRGSGTEAFF. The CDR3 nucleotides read TGTGCCAGCAGCGTAAGGGGGAGCGGGACTGAAGCTTTCTTT.